Listed below are T cell receptor beta chains from one sample, sequenced in a study of OX40 agonist ivuxolimab in advanced cancers. TCRdb's table, derived via immunoSEQ multiplex PCR, lists solely in-frame clones and lacks some. The sample gives about 160,000 clones, around 94% of which show up once; about 0.3% is in the top ten. The sequencing used CD4+ or CD8+ T cells sorted from blood, collected in a trial of the OX40 agonist ivuxolimab. Every receptor here comes from an adult with an advanced solid tumor such as melanoma, head and neck, liver or kidney cancer. Each CDR3 is given with its conserved first and last residue. Fields, in order: CDR3 protein, V gene, clone size. The size of a clone is reported for some rows only, either as once, few or many, or as a class for expanded clones.

CASSEVPGGGYGYTF,TRBV6-1,few
CASSLERWAELNYGYTF,TRBV7-8,.
CASSSQGDGQPQHF,TRBV28,.
CASSPRQGLNYGYTF,TRBV7-9,.
CASTLREGTTEAFF,TRBV6-5,.
CASSLDSPPYNEQFF,TRBV11-2,.
CASSYSDREGNEQYF,TRBV6-6,.
CASSLVRGKYTF,TRBV5-4,.
CASSLRLAGTDTQYF,TRBV7-3,.
CASRPFPGQGLNTEAFF,TRBV27,.
CASSPFEGVDTEAFF,TRBV18,few
CASSEGETSGGNTETQYF,TRBV11-3,.
CASRKDRGRRNEKLFF,TRBV7-9,.
CASSPGRAGLAGGVGEQFF,TRBV5-1,.
CASSFGQANTYEQYF,TRBV6-5,.
CASSSDRRISGNTIYF,TRBV19,.
CASSSQGGGETQYF,TRBV5-4,.
CASSWTSRGPSYEQYF,TRBV28,.
CASRIRQGADEAFF,TRBV19,.
CASSLTGSTGELFF,TRBV5-6,.
CASSAREGPGELFF,TRBV9,.
CASSPGTRSVSYNSPLHF,TRBV7-2,.
CASGLAGAQETQYF,TRBV10-1,.
CASSLEPGGATTEAFF,TRBV7-6,.
CASGPGALGTEAFF,TRBV7-3,once
CASSQDLGGLRLVEQYF,TRBV4-1,.
CASKVIVSSNQPQHF,TRBV19,.
CASSFWSARSPTWDGYTF,TRBV28,.
CASSVDPQGLNTEAFF,TRBV9,.
CASSLEPSGINEQFF,TRBV7-2,.
CASSLQGSTEAFF,TRBV7-2,.
CASSIWGSSYEQYF,TRBV19,once
CATLRDGGSGNTIYF,TRBV6-1,.
CASSLETGNQPQHF,TRBV7-2,.
CASSPGTHPNTGELFF,TRBV5-1,.
CASRSDSNYGYTF,TRBV6-6,.
CSAGEETQYF,TRBV29-1,.
CASSQEVGTVNQPQHF,TRBV4-1,.
CASSVGLAGAYEQYF,TRBV7-2,.
CASSLVRTEAFF,TRBV7-2,.
CASNPTGPNYGYTF,TRBV19,.
CASGVIDQPQHF,TRBV6-1,.